This TCR beta chain was retrieved from a study of cytomegalovirus exposure and HLA in healthy donors. Across the study: About 85 million unique TCRs from HLA-typed donors were held in an early release of data.

The CDR3 has 18 amino acids. The germline V and J ends were trimmed by 3 bases and 0 bases, with 17 bases remaining between them. Germline CDR1 reads LNHDA; CDR2 reads SQIVND (reference sequence). The PCR used 60 Vbeta and 13 Jbeta primers. Clones were read by immunoSEQ multiplex PCR, and TCRdb kept only the in-frame ones, dropping some. The profile covers some 200,000 clones, with 82% appearing a single time and over 0.5% taken by the ten largest. On this clone itself: No antigen is known for it.

Overall study findings and caveats: TCR beta V- and J-gene trimming, according to a later analysis, was linked to a missense DCLRE1C variant. In an earlier analysis, most TCR beta V segments were productive about 87% or about 30% of the time.

The chain uses TRBV19 and TRBJ2-2; possibly TRBD2 for D (5 bases). This clonotype was obtained from a woman in her thirties or forties in good health and CMV-seronegative. Sequencing used PBMCs. CDR3 bases: TGTGCCAGTAGTATTTGGGCAGTGAGGGCCACGAACACCGGGGAGCTGTTTTTT. Translation: CASSIWAVRATNTGELFF.